This T cell receptor (beta chain) derives from a study of OX40 agonist ivuxolimab in advanced cancers. Sequencing used immunoSEQ multiplex PCR; TCRdb keeps in-frame clones, though not all of them. The data contain 45,000 to 60,000 clones, approximately 71% of them singletons. Germline-derived CDR1 and CDR2 are MGHDK and SYGVNS. V lost 6 bases and J lost 1; bases outside the gene matches: 9. The CDR3 has 15 residues. This clonotype was sampled from an adult with an advanced solid tumor such as melanoma, head and neck, liver or kidney cancer. The sample in question was CD4+ or CD8+ T cells sorted from blood, obtained in a trial of the OX40 agonist ivuxolimab. The chain has TRBV25-1 and TRBJ2-7; TRBD1 aligns across 7 bases. CDR3 coding DNA: TGTGCCAGCAGACCGGGTGGGACAGCGTCCTACGAGCAGTACTTC. Its protein product is CASRPGGTASYEQYF.